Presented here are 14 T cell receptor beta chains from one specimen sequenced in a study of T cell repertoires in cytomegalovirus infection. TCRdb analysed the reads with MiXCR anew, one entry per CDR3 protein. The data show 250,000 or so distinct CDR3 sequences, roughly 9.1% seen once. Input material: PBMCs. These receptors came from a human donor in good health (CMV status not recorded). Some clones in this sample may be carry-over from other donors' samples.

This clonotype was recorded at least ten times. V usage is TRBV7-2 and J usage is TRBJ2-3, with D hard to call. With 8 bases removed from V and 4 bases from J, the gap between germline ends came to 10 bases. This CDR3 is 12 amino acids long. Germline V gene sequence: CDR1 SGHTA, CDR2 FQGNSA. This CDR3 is CASGPQPDTQYF. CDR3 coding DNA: TGTGCCAGCGGACCGCAACCAGATACGCAGTATTTT.

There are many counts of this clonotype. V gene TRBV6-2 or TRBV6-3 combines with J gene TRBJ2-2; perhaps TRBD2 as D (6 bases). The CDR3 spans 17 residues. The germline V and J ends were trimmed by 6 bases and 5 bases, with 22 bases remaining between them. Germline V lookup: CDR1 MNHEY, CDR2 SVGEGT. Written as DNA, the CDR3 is TGTGCCAGCAGGTCCCCTTCTGGCGGGGTTAGGACCGGGGAGCTGTTTTTT. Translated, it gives CASRSPSGGVRTGELFF.

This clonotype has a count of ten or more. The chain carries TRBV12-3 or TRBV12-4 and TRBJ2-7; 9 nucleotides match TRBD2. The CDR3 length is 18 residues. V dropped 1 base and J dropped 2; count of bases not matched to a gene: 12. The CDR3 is CASSLGLSLAGPTYEQYF. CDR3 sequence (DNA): TGTGCCAGCAGTTTAGGCCTATCTCTAGCGGGACCTACCTACGAGCAGTACTTC.

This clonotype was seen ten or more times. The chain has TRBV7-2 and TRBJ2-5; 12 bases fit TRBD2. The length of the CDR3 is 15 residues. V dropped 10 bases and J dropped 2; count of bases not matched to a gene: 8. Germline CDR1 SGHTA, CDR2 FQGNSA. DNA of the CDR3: TGTGCCACCGGACTAGCGGGGAACATTCAAGAGACCCAGTACTTC. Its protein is CATGLAGNIQETQYF.

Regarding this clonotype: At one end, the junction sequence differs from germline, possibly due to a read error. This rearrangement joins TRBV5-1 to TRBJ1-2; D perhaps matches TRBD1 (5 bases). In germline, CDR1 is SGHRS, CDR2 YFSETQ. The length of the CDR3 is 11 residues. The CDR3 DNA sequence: TGCGCCAGCAGCTCGGACGCGGGGACTCAGTTC. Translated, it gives CASSSDAGTQF.

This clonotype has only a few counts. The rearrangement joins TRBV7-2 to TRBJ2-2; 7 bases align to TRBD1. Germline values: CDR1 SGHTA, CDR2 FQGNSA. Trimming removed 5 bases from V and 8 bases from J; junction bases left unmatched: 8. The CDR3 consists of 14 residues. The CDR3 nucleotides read TGTGCCAGCAGCCCGGGACAGTATTCTGGGGAGCTGTTTTTT. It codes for CASSPGQYSGELFF. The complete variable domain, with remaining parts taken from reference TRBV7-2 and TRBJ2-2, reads GAGVSQSPSNKVTEKGKDVELRCDPISGHTALYWYRQSLGQGLEFLIYFQGNSAPDKSGLPSDRFSAERTGGSVSTLTIQRTQQEDSAVYLCASSPGQYSGELFFGEGSRLTVL.

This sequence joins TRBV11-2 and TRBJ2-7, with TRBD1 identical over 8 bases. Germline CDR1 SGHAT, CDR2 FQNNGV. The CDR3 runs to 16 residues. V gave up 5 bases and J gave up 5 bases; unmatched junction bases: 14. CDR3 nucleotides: TGTGCCAGCAGCACCGTCCGGGACAGGCTCCGTCACGAGCAGTACTTC. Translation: CASSTVRDRLRHEQYF.

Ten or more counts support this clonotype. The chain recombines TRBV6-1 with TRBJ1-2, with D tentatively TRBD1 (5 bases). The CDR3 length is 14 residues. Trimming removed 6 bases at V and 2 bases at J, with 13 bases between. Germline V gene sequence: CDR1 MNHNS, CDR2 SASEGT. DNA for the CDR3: TGTGCCAGCAGCCCAGGACACGCCAACTATGGCTACACCTTC. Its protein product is CASSPGHANYGYTF.

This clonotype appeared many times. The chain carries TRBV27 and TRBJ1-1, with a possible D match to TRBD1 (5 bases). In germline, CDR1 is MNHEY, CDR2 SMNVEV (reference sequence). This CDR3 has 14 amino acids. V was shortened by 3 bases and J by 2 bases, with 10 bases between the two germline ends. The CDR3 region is CASSFYDSNTEAFF. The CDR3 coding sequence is TGTGCCAGCAGTTTCTATGACAGCAACACTGAAGCTTTCTTT.

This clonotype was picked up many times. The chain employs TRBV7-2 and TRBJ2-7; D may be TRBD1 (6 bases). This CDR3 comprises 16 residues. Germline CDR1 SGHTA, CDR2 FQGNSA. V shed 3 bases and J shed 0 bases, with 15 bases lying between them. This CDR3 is CASSLFTGQLSYEQYF. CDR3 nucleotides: TGTGCCAGCAGCTTGTTCACAGGACAGCTCTCCTACGAGCAGTACTTC.

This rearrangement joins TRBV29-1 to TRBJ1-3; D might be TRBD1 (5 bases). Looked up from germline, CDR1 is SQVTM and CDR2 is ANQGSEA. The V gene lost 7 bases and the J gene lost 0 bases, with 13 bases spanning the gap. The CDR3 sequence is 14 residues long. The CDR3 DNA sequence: TGCAGCGCCCTATTGGGGGGCTCTGGAAACACCATATATTTT. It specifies CSALLGGSGNTIYF.

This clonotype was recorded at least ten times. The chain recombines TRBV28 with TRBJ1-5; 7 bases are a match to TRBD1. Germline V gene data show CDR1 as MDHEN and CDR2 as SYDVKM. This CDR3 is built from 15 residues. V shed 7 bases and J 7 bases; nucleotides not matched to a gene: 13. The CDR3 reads CASTSFTGEGQPQHF. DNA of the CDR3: TGTGCCAGCACCTCATTCACAGGGGAGGGGCAGCCCCAGCATTTT.

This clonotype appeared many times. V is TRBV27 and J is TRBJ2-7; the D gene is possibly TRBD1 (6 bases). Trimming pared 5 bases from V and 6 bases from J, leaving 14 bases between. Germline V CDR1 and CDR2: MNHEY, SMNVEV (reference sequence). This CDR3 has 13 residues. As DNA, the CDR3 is TGTGCCAGCAGTCCACAGGGTTGGGGCGAGCAGTACTTC. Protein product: CASSPQGWGEQYF.

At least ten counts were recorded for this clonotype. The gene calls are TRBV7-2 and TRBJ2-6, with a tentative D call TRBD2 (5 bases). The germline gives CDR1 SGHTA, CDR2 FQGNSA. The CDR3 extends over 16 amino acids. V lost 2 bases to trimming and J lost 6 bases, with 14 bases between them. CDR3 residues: CASSLQSPGKANVLTF. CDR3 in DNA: TGTGCCAGCAGCTTACAGTCCCCGGGAAAGGCCAACGTCCTGACTTTC.